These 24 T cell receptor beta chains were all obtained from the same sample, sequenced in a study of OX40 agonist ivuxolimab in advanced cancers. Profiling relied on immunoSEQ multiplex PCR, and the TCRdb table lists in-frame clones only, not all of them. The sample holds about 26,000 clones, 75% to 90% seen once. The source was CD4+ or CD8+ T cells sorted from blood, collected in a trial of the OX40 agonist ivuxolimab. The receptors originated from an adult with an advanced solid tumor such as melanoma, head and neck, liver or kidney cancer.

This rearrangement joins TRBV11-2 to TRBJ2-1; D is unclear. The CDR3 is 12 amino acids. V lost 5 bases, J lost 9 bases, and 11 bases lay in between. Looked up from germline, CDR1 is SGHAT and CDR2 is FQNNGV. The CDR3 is CASSQLRVEQFF. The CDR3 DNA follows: TGTGCCAGCAGCCAGCTACGTGTTGAGCAGTTCTTC. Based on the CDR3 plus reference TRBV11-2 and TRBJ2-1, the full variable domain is EAGVAQSPRYKIIEKRQSVAFWCNPISGHATLYWYQQILGQGPKLLIQFQNNGVVDDSQLPKDRFSAERLKGVDSTLKIQPAKLEDSAVYLCASSQLRVEQFFGPGTRLTVL.

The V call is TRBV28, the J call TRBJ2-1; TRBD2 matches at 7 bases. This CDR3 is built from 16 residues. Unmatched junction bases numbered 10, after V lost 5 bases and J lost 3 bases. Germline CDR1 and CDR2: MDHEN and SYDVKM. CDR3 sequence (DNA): TGTGCCAGCAGTACTCGACTAGCACCGCTCTACAATGAGCAGTTCTTC. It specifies CASSTRLAPLYNEQFF.

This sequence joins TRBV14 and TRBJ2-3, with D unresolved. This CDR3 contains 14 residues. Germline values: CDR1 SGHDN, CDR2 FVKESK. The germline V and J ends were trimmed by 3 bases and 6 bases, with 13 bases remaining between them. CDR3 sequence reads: CASSHATWVDTQYF. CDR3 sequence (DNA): TGTGCCAGCAGCCATGCGACTTGGGTGGATACGCAGTATTTT.

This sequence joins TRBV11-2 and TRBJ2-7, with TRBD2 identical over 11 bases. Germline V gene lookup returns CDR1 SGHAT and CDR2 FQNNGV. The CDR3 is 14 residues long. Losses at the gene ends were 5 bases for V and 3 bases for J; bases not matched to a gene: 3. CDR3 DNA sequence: TGTGCCAGCAGCGCCACTAGCGGGAGCTACGAGCAGTACTTC. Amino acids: CASSATSGSYEQYF.

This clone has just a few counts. The chain's CDR3 is CASSQDGNYGYTF. CDR3 nucleotides: TGTGCCAGCAGCCAAGACGGAAACTATGGCTACACCTTC. This chain joins TRBV14 and TRBJ1-2, with D unclear. Germline values: CDR1 SGHDN, CDR2 FVKESK. V was cut by 0 bases and J by 2 bases, with 4 bases left in between. This CDR3 region has 13 residues.

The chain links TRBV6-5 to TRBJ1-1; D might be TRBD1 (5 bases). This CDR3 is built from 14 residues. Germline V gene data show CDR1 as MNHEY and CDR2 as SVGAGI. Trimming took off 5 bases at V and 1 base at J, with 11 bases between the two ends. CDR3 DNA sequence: TGTGCCAGCAGTACCTACACAGGGAACACTGAAGCTTTCTTT. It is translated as CASSTYTGNTEAFF.

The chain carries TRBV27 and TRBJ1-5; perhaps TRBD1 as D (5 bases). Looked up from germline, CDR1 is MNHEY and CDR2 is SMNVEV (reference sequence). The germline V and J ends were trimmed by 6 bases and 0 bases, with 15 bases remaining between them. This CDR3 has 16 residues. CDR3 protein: CASRPGTSYSNQPQHF. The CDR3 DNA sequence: TGTGCCAGCAGACCAGGGACTTCCTATAGCAATCAGCCCCAGCATTTT.

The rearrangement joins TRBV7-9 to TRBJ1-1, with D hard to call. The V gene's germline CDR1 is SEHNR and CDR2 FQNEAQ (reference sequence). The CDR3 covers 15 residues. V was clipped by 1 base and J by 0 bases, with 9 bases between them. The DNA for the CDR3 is TGTGCCAGCAGCTTAGATCTGAGATTGAACACTGAAGCTTTCTTT. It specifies CASSLDLRLNTEAFF.

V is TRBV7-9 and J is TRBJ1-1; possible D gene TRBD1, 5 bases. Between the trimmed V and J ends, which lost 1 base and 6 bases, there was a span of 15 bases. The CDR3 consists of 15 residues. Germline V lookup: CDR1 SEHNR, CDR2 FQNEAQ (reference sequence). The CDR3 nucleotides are TGTGCCAGCAGCTTAGTAGGATGGGGCGCTTCTGAAGCTTTCTTT. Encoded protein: CASSLVGWGASEAFF. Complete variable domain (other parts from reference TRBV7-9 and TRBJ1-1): DTGVSQNPRHKITKRGQNVTFRCDPISEHNRLYWYRQTLGQGPEFLTYFQNEAQLEKSRLLSDRFSAERPKGSFSTLEIQRTEQGDSAMYLCASSLVGWGASEAFFGQGTRLTVV.

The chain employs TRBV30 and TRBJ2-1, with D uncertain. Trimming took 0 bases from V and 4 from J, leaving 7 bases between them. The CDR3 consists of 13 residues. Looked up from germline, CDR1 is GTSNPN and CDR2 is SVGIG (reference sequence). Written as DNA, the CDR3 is TGTGCCTGGAGTGTTGGATTTTACAATGAGCAGTTCTTC. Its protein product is CAWSVGFYNEQFF.

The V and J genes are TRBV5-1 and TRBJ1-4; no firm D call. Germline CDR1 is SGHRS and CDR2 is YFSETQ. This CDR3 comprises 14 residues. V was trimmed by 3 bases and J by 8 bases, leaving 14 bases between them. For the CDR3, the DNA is TGCGCCAGCAGCTCCTCAGGTTTCCAGGAAAAACTGTTTTTT. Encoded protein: CASSSSGFQEKLFF.

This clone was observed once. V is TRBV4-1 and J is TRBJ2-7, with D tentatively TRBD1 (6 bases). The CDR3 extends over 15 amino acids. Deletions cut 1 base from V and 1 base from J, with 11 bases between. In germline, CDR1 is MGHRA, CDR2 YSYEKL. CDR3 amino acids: CASSQGGTFSYEQYF. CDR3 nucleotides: TGCGCCAGCAGCCAAGGTGGGACATTTTCCTACGAGCAGTACTTC.

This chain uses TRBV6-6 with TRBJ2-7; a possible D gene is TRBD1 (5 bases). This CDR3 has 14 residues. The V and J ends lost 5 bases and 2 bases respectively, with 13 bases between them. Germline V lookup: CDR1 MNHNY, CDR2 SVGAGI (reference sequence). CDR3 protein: CASSVSRDPYEQYF. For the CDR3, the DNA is TGTGCCAGCAGTGTCTCCAGGGATCCCTACGAGCAGTACTTC.

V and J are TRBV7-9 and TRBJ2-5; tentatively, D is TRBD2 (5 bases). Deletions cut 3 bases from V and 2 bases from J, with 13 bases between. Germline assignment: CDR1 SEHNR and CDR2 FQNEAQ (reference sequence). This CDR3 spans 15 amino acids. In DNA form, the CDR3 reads TGTGCCAGCAGCTTGAGAGGGCTGCTACAAGAGACCCAGTACTTC. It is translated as CASSLRGLLQETQYF.

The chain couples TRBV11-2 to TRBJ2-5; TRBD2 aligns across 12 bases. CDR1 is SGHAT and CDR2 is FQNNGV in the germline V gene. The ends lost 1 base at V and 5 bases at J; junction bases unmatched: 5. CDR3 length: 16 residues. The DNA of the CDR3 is TGTGCCAGCAGCTTAGGACTAGCGGGAGTAGGGGAGACCCAGTACTTC. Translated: CASSLGLAGVGETQYF.

The chain's CDR3 is CASSQDIGALDYGYTF. CDR3 DNA sequence: TGCGCCAGCAGCCAAGATATAGGGGCCTTGGACTATGGCTACACCTTC. The chain joins TRBV4-1 to TRBJ1-2; D might be TRBD1 (5 bases). Germline V lookup: CDR1 MGHRA, CDR2 YSYEKL. V gave up 0 bases and J gave up 3 bases, with 14 bases separating them. This CDR3 is built from 16 residues.

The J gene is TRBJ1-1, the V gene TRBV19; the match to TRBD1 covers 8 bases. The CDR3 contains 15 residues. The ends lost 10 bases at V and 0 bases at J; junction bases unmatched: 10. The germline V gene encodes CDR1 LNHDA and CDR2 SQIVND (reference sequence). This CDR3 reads CATDFGTGMNTEAFF. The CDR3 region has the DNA TGTGCCACGGACTTCGGGACAGGCATGAACACTGAAGCTTTCTTT.

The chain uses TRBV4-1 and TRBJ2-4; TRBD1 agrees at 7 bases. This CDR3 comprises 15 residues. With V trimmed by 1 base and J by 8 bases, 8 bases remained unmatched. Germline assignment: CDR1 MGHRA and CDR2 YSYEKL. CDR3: CASSQGQGVTYIQYF. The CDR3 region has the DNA TGCGCCAGCAGCCAAGGCCAGGGGGTGACGTACATTCAGTACTTC.

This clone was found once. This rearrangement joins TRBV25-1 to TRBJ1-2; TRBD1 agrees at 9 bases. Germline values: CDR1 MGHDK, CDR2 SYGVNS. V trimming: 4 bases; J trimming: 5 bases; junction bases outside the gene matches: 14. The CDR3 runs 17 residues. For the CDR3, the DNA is TGTGCCAGCAGTGGCTGGGACAGGGCCCGTTCTGGGTATGGCTACACCTTC. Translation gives CASSGWDRARSGYGYTF.

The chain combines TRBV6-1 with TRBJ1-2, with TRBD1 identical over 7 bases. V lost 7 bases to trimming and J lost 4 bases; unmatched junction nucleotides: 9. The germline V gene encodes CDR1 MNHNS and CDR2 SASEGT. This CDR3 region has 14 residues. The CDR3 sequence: CASTPGTAIYGYTF. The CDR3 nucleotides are TGTGCCAGCACCCCCGGGACAGCCATCTATGGCTACACCTTC.

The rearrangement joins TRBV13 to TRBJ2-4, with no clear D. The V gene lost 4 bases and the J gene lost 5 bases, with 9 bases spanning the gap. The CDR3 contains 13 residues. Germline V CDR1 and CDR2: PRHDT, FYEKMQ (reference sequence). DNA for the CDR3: TGTGCCAGCAGCTCAAGAGTAGAAAACATTCAGTACTTC. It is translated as CASSSRVENIQYF. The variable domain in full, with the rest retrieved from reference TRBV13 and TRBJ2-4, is AAGVIQSPRHLIKEKRETATLKCYPIPRHDTVYWYQQGPGQDPQFLISFYEKMQSDKGSIPDRFSAQQFSDYHSELNMSSLELGDSALYFCASSSRVENIQYFGAGTRLSVL.

CDR3 bases: TGTGCCAGCGAAAACTTTCAGGGAGGCGAGCAGTACTTC. Translating gives CASENFQGGEQYF. The chain joins TRBV21-1 to TRBJ2-7; TRBD2 is taken as the D call from the table, unchecked against the DNA. TRBV21-1 is a pseudogene locus. The CDR3 extends over 13 amino acids.

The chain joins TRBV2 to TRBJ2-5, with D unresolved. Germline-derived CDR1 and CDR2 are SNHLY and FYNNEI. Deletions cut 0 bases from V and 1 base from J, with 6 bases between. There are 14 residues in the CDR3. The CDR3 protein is CASSEASSQETQYF. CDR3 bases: TGTGCCAGCAGTGAAGCGAGTAGCCAAGAGACCCAGTACTTC.

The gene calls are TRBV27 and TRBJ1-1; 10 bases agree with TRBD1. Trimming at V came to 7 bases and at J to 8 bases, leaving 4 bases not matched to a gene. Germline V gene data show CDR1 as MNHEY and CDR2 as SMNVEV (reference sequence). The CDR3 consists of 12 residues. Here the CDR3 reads CASTPGQGEAFF. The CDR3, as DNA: TGTGCCAGCACCCCGGGACAGGGGGAAGCTTTCTTT.